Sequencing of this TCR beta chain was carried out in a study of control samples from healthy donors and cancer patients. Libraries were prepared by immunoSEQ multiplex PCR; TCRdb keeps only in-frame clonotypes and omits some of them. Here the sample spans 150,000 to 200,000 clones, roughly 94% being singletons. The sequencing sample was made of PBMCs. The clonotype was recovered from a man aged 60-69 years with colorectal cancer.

CDR3 nucleotides: TGTGCCAGTAGTATCTATGGGGGAATGGAAACCGGGGAGCTGTTTTTT. It is translated as CASSIYGGMETGELFF. The rearrangement links TRBV19 to TRBJ2-2, with D perhaps being TRBD1 or TRBD2 (5 bases each). The germline V gene encodes CDR1 LNHDA and CDR2 SQIVND (reference sequence). The CDR3 sequence is 16 residues long. V lost 3 bases to trimming and J lost 5 bases, with 16 bases between them.